This T cell receptor (beta chain) was captured in a study of CD8+ T cells in alopecia areata. Overall study context: Scoring treated patients' severity relied on the percentage of scalp area affected. Findings and limits, study-wide: Many expanded lesional clones stayed in scalp and blood while on tofacitinib. Baseline CD8+ expansion's link to response remains uncertain, as there was one nonresponder.

Regarding this clone: Its target is not known.

CDR1 is MNHEY, CDR2 SMNVEV, per germline (reference sequence). The V end lost 3 bases, the J end lost 2 bases, and 12 bases lay between the germline ends. The CDR3 runs to 15 residues. Extraction and reverse transcription of RNA yielded cDNA as the sequencing template. The table came from immunoSEQ multiplex PCR; TCRdb's copy has only in-frame clones and leaves some out. Counted here are approximately 100,000 clones, 55% to 75% occurring once; the ten biggest clones make up roughly 15%. Treatment of the sample: oral pan-JAK inhibitor, 5-10 mg twice daily. Obtained from alopecia areata patients were lesional scalp punch biopsies along with peripheral blood.

This TCR came from a human donor with alopecia areata. The chain joins TRBV27 to TRBJ2-3; no clear D gene. The sample in question was CD8+ T cells sorted from blood, obtained at approximately week 60, from a patient treated with tofacitinib. DNA for the CDR3: TGTGCCAGCAGTTTTTTAACCCCCGCCACAGATACGCAGTATTTT. Amino acids: CASSFLTPATDTQYF.